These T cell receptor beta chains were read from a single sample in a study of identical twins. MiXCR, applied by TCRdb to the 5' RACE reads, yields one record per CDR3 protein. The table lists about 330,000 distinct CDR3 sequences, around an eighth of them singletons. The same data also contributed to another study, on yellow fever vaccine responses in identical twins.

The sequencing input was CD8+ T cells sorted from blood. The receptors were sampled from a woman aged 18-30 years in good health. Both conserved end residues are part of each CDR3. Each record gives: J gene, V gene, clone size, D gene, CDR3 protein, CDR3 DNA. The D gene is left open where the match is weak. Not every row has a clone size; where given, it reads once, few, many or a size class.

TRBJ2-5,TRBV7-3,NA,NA,CASSLIGGYGTQYF,TGTGCCAGCAGCTTAATTGGGGGGTACGGGACCCAGTACTTC
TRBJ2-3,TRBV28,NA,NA,CASSLSVSGPDTQYF,TGTGCCAGCAGTTTAAGTGTGTCCGGGCCCGATACGCAGTATTTT
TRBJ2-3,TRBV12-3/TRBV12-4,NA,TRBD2,CASSLVSDPATSGRDTQYF,TGTGCCAGCAGTTTAGTATCCGATCCGGCCACTAGCGGGAGGGATACGCAGTATTTT
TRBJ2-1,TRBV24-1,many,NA,CATSVPGRGEQFF,TGTGCCACCAGTGTTCCAGGCCGTGGTGAGCAGTTCTTC
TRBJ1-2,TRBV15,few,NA,CATSRVATSESYGYTF,TGTGCCACCAGCAGAGTGGCGACATCCGAGAGCTATGGCTACACCTTC
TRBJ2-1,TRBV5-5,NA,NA,CASSLEAGYNEQFF,TGTGCCAGCAGCTTGGAGGCGGGGTATAATGAGCAGTTCTTC
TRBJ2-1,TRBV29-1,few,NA,CSYEGYNEQFF,TGCAGCTACGAAGGGTACAATGAGCAGTTCTTC
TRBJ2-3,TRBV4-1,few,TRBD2,CASSQRLAGALTDTQYF,TGCGCCAGCAGCCAAAGACTAGCGGGAGCTCTCACAGATACGCAGTATTTT
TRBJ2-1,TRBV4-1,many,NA,CASSQDNGVAYNEQFF,TGCGCCAGCAGCCAAGATAACGGCGTTGCCTACAATGAGCAGTTCTTC
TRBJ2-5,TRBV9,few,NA,CASSVDFRGRAETQYF,TGTGCCAGCAGCGTTGATTTTAGGGGGAGGGCGGAGACCCAGTACTTC
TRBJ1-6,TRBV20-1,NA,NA,CSAREGGQGFDSPLHF,TGCAGTGCTAGAGAGGGGGGGCAGGGGTTTGATTCACCCCTCCACTTT
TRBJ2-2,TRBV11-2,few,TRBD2,CASSLEYVGGSRIGELFF,TGTGCCAGCAGCTTAGAGTATGTTGGCGGGAGTCGCATCGGGGAGCTGTTTTTT
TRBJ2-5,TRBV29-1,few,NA,CSVHGGETQYF,TGCAGCGTTCACGGAGGGGAGACCCAGTACTTC
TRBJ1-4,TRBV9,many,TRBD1,CASSGTGDGEKLFF,TGTGCCAGCAGCGGGACAGGGGATGGTGAAAAACTGTTTTTT
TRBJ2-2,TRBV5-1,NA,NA,CASSFRPLKTGELFF,TGCGCCAGCAGCTTTCGTCCCCTAAAAACCGGGGAGCTGTTTTTT
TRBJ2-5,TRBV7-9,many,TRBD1,CASSLVQGDQETQYF,TGTGCCAGCAGCTTAGTACAGGGGGACCAAGAGACCCAGTACTTC
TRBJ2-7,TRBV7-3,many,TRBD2,CASSLSAGGPYEQYF,TGTGCCAGCAGCTTATCGGCGGGAGGGCCCTACGAGCAGTACTTC
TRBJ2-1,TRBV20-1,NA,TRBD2,CSALDGVGRGGNEQFF,TGCAGTGCCCTAGATGGAGTCGGGAGGGGTGGGAATGAGCAGTTCTTC
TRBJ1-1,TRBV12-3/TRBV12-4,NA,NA,CASSFGGMYTEAFF,TGTGCCAGCAGTTTTGGGGGTATGTACACTGAAGCTTTCTTT
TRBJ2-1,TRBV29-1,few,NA,CSVVSPEYNEQFF,TGCAGCGTTGTCTCCCCGGAGTACAATGAGCAGTTCTTC
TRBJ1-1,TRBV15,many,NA,CATSGDRWSEAFF,TGTGCCACCAGCGGCGACAGGTGGTCTGAAGCTTTCTTT
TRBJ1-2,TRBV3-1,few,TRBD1,CASSLGRGQNYGYTF,TGTGCCAGCAGCCTCGGCAGGGGGCAAAACTATGGCTACACCTTC
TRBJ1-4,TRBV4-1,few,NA,CASSQREKLFF,TGCGCCAGCAGCCAAAGGGAAAAACTGTTTTTT
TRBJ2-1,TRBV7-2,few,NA,CASSNTEEQFF,TGTGCCAGCAGCAATACAGAGGAGCAGTTCTTC